This T cell receptor beta chain was identified in a study of blood T cell repertoires in COVID-19. Study as a whole: The samples span acute and convalescent COVID-19 from the United States, Italy and Spain. From T cells, B-cell-depleted T cells, or PBMCs came the material, which was cDNA or gDNA.

V was cut by 11 bases and J by 0 bases, with 16 bases left in between. The CDR3 contains 14 residues. Germline V lookup: CDR1 ENHRY, CDR2 SYGVKD. Per the original data handling: Amplifying reference gene primers gave estimates of nucleated cell counts. The repertoire was sequenced with immunoSEQ multiplex PCR; TCRdb's copy has only in-frame clones and lacks some. V and J calls and clone size are as listed in that table; D and trimming were resolved from the DNA. This table holds approximately 230,000 clones, about 90% found once. Sequenced: peripheral blood. This clonotype was sampled from a man older than 75 with acute or convalescent COVID-19. This sequence joins TRBV10-3 and TRBJ1-1; D gene unclear. CDR3 region: CAVATTTVNTEAFF. Here the CDR3 DNA reads TGTGCCGTGGCAACTACGACGGTGAACACTGAAGCTTTCTTT.